The clone carrying this TCR beta chain was detected many times. The data derive from a study of spatial heterogeneity in lung cancer. CDR3 length: 13 residues. Per the germline V gene, CDR1 is MNHNY and CDR2 is SVGAGI (reference sequence). The V end was cut by 7 bases, the J end by 1 base, with 9 bases between. Time point defined: sample taken at primary tumor resection. Unsorted tumor, nontumor lung tissue or cryopreserved PBMC supplied the whole RNA. Untreated early-stage non-small cell lung cancer patients, fewer than 85 in total, were the donors. Each TCR cDNA molecule carried a unique molecular identifier. In TCRdb, the 5' RACE reads were re-called with MiXCR into one record per CDR3 protein. The sample holds roughly 100,000 distinct CDR3 sequences, around 10% seen once.

This sequence joins TRBV6-6 and TRBJ2-3; D is possibly TRBD1 or TRBD2 (5 bases each). The receptor comes from a male donor with early-stage non-small cell lung cancer. The sequencing here drew on PBMCs, taken at surgery. CDR3 nucleotides: TGTGCCAGCATGCAGGGAGGCACAGATACGCAGTATTTT. Its translation: CASMQGGTDTQYF.